This TCR beta chain came from a study of shared clonotypes between healthy human individuals (dated by TCRdb to about 2020). Regarding the research as a whole: A few men and two women, aged 18 to 49 years, made up the cohort. To increase sequencing depth and limit assay-specific biases, TCR repertoire library preparation and sequencing were carried out by different laboratories using diverse techniques. To estimate repertoire size and how much clonotype sharing occurs between individuals, the study deeply sequenced the blood TCR repertoires of five healthy adults. Each donor's leukapheresis produced roughly between about 0.8 and 10 billion PBMCs.

Notes on this clone: Its target antigen remains unknown. No much larger clone is present one base from it, and per-base qualities are unavailable.

Donors were healthy HIV-negative adults with no recently reported acute infections or vaccinations. Every donor was a Caucasian adult living in Nashville, Tennessee, USA. For unsorted samples, 100 million or so PBMCs were counted, and genomic DNA was extracted using the QIAamp DNA Blood Mini kit. Blood was obtained by leukapheresis, after which PBMCs were separated by Ficoll-Histopaque density gradient centrifugation and cryopreserved in liquid nitrogen vapor phase. From a lookup of the germline V gene, CDR1 and CDR2 are SGHVS and FQNEAQ. V is cut by 5 bases and J by 11 bases, and the space between the germline ends is 24 bases. The CDR3 holds 15 amino acids from the cysteine to the phenylalanine. Kept here is only the CDR3 DNA, which spans 45 bases and is read in frame from base 1. What the study reported, not specific to this receptor: Because the study included only a small number of donors, the genetic and exposure-history diversity represented was limited. Based on pairwise subsampling, the degree of clonotype sharing among donors was expected to be affected by sequencing depth. Sampling was restricted to blood, and TCR repertoires in tissue are likely to differ from TCR repertoires in blood.

TCR CDR3 regions were amplified from genomic DNA by multiplex PCR using the deep immunoSEQ assay. Extracted genomic DNA from each cell subset was spread evenly across all wells of several immunoSEQ 96-well plates, with each plate serving as a replicate. Each replicate PCR for unsorted PBMC received 300 to 350 ng genomic DNA, equal to approximately 29,000 T cell genomes. Ten immunoSEQ deep assay plates were used to sequence unsorted PBMC genomic DNA. Purified libraries were quantified with a Qubit 3.0 fluorometer, sized on a Bioanalyzer 2100, and re-quantified with the KAPA Library Quantification kit. Each immunoSEQ 96-well plate was sequenced on its own single-read 150-cycle Illumina NextSeq 550 flow cell. From the authors' description of their analysis: Because the immunoSEQ output included only junctional sequences and no quality scores, the filtering could not be the same as the filtering used for full-length reads. Sequences were annotated with PyIR, a Python wrapper for IgBLAST v1.9, and V/J genes and CDR3 were assigned using IMGT germline references. Reads were removed for weak V/J assignments (E-value above 1e-6), missing CDR3, stop codons, out-of-frame junctions, or ambiguous translated residues. V3J clonotypes were defined by identical inferred V gene, J gene, and CDR3 amino acid sequence. Percentage overlap between repertoires was calculated by dividing the number of shared unique clonotypes by the size of the smaller repertoire. Repertoire richness was assessed with RTK rarefaction, the Chao1 estimator, and Recon v2.1 estimates of unobserved clonotypes. This immuneACCESS table, as held by TCRdb, lists in-frame sequences with V and J called but not all clones. Of the missing ones, under half trace to an unresolved V gene in checked studies; the others have no known cause. For V, J and clone size, that table is used; D and trimming come from the DNA. This sample gives about 530,000 clones in total; 75% to 80% of them show up just once. The top ten constitute approximately 13% of the sample.

Here the chain combines TRBV7-8 and TRBJ1-1; a confident D gene designation cannot be given. The sequenced sample was PBMCs. This sequence was found in a woman aged 40-49 years in good health. Some clones in this sample may be carry-over from other donors' samples. The CDR3 region: CASSPQSIAGNEAFF. The nucleotide sequence is given as TGTGCCAGCAGCCCGCAGTCCATCGCGGGTAACGAGGCTTTCTTT.